The present TCR beta chain was sequenced within a study of cytomegalovirus exposure and HLA in healthy donors (dated by TCRdb to about 2017). For the wider study: An earlier analysis of about 560 of the donors reported 250 to 300 Gb of sequence data and 95 million to 130 million unique TCR beta sequences obtained from approximately 180 million T cells. Donor age, sex, ethnicity and CMV serostatus were compiled alongside the repertoire data. Roughly 300 gigabases of sequencing data and roughly 81 million unique TCR sequences made up an early release that covered some 640 HLA-typed donors. Five DR-DQ haplotypes were handled as single units for association and clustering because linkage in the cohort was strong. The later analysis used no new phenotypic data to find candidate immune exposures, relying instead on TCR beta sequences and their occurrence across donors. All discovery cohort repertoires had been generated on a single sequencing platform. The T cell repertoires of 550 to 850 subjects were profiled by immunosequencing and related to cytomegalovirus serostatus. Along with the approximately 670-subject first cohort, a separate validation cohort of 120 different subjects was used. To study patterns of TCR occurrence, a later analysis re-analyzed previously published TCR beta repertoires from several hundred donors and added high-resolution HLA genotyping. HLA typing included class I and class II loci at four-digit resolution. Genome-wide SNP genotypes for about three fifths of the 666 donors were used in a later genetic analysis, which treated that subset as a discovery cohort. The number of donors typed differed by locus, with roughly 620-630 for A, B, C, DRB1 and DQB1, approximately 500 for DQA1, 600 to 610 for DPA1, and 400 to 490 for DPB1. The study was designed to test whether signatures of past pathogen exposure could be identified by cataloging public T cell receptors. Of the approximately 400 genotyped donors, roughly 80% fell in the genetic ancestry cluster associated with self-reported Caucasian donors. To predict cytomegalovirus infection status, the study brought together high-throughput TCR immunosequencing, statistical association of individual TCRs with disease status, and machine learning. Among roughly 370 genotyped donors of the cohort, an average of about 240,000 unique TCR beta nucleotide sequences were sequenced per donor, approximately 20% of them non-productive. To decide whether each TCR beta V gene segment behaved as functional or pseudogenic, an earlier analysis of some 540 of the donors relied on high-throughput TCR beta sequencing.

Notes on this clone: The specificity of this receptor is unknown. No much larger clonotype is one base removed from it; base qualities were not supplied.

The cohort was made up of approximately 700 healthy bone marrow donors. All cohort members were sampled while nominally healthy, although unrecorded immune exposures were likely present. The donor was CMV seropositive and belonged to the group of over 250 seropositive cohort members. Each donor provided a peripheral blood sample, and peripheral blood mononuclear cells were used for TCR beta sequencing. The Qiagen DNeasy Blood Extraction Kit was used to extract genomic DNA from the blood cell samples. From cysteine to phenylalanine, the CDR3 is 14 amino acids long. Left in the record is the CDR3 DNA by itself, 42 bases read in frame from the first base. The germline V gene encodes CDR1 MNHNY and CDR2 SVGAGI (reference sequence). V is shortened by 2 bases, J by 5 bases, and the region joining them spans 10 bases. Receptor amplification or capture employed the immunoSEQ multiplex PCR assay. A mixture of 60 forward primers for TCR Vbeta segments and 13 reverse primers for TCR Jbeta segments was used in the multiplex PCR. The CDR3 region of rearranged TCR beta genes was amplified from genomic DNA with a multiplex PCR assay. On the Illumina HiSeq System, the amplified TCR beta libraries were sequenced as 87-base-pair reads. The authors' analysis ran thus. Across the roughly 670 repertoires, a later analysis counted approximately 75 million unique TCR beta chains, some 11 million of which were shared by at least two donors. To remove PCR and sequencing errors, raw reads were error-corrected and collapsed into unique sequences using a nearest-neighbor algorithm that merged closely related sequences. CDR3 sequences were aligned to IMGT reference sequences to assign V, D and J gene segments. For a sequence to be retained, at least a six-nucleotide match to both a V gene segment and a J gene segment was required. A rearrangement was called productive if the CDR3 had no stop codons and remained in frame with V and J, and every other rearrangement was called non-productive. CDR3 was defined according to IMGT convention as the region running from the second conserved V-encoded cysteine to the conserved J-encoded phenylalanine. Sequences without an unambiguous match to a single V gene segment were excluded from the earlier analysis of about 600 of the donors. An earlier analysis of 587 of the donors classified V segments as functional when productive rearrangements were above 56.7% and as segregating when the standard deviation between donors was above 5%. A statistical classification framework was built for diagnosing cytomegalovirus status from the catalog of TCR beta chain sequences. In a later analysis, V and J genes were assigned by comparing TCR nucleotide sequences against IMGT/GENE-DB human TR gene sequences. A later analysis assigned CDR3 sequences and most-parsimonious VDJ recombination scenarios with the TCRdist pipeline. A later analysis defined each TCR beta chain by its CDR3 amino acid sequence plus V-gene family, and excluded reads lacking a unique V-gene family. As a way to deal with suspected cross-contamination and a sequencing artifact, a later analysis dropped hundreds of nucleotide sequences that were highly shared and had low generation probability. A later analysis calculated a clonal expansion index for each public chain from normalized within-repertoire ranks of inferred template counts. In a later analysis, generation probabilities were computed with a VDJ recombination model fitted to out-of-frame rearrangements, and the resulting probabilities were checked against IGoR. In a later analysis, TCR-TCR, TCR-HLA and TCR-CMV co-occurrence was scored with hypergeometric tests, and a repertoire-size bias correction was applied to TCR pairs. In a later analysis, false discovery rates were estimated by permuting HLA or CMV assignments 20 times. In a later analysis, co-occurring TCRs were grouped with DBSCAN, and TCRdist sequence similarity was added when clustering was performed within HLA-allele-positive subsets. Repertoires with fewer than 30,000 or more than 120,000 public chains, plus five repertoires with anomalous nucleotide sharing, were excluded from co-occurrence clustering. Here the immuneACCESS table is served through TCRdb, limited to in-frame sequences with V and J called. Missing clones are a known gap in these copies; in checked studies unresolved V genes cover under half, and the rest lacks a known reason. V and J calls and clone size follow that table, whereas D and trimming were derived from the DNA. The sample yields about 170,000 clones; around three quarters were counted once. About 1.9% of the sample is held by the ten biggest clonotypes.

Beyond this particular receptor, the publication reports: The study gave a list of 150 to 200 TCR beta chains associated with cytomegalovirus. CMV serostatus was the only immune exposure information available for the cohort. Assigning TCR associations to individual alleles was difficult when HLA alleles, especially DR and DQ, strongly co-occurred. The classifier was reported to diagnose cytomegalovirus status with high specificity and sensitivity in both the original and validation cohorts. Because counts were too low, approximately 18 rarely observed V segments, including chromosome 9 orphons, were excluded from the earlier analysis of about 500 of the donors. Across donors, most TCR sequences were observed very rarely, whereas some public TCRs were present in many individuals. Because HLA typing was missing for some donors at each locus, association tests included only the typed subset. The authors suggested that the approach could potentially be generalized to other disease states and immunological phenotypes. In an earlier analysis of around 500 of the donors, most TCR beta V segments appeared in productive rearrangements about 87% or about 30% of the time, broadly matching IMGT annotations. In a later genetic analysis, fewer N-insertions in productive TCRs were reported among donors in an Asian-associated ancestry cluster than the approximately 630-donor mean. In a later analysis, TCR association rates were found to vary across HLA loci, with the most associated TCRs seen for DRB1 alleles and the fewest for HLA-C alleles. A later genetic analysis associated a missense DCLRE1C variant with V-gene and J-gene trimming of TCR beta chains, and an independent cohort replicated the association. In a later analysis, most CMV-associated TCR beta chains were found to appear HLA-restricted, with HLA associations seemingly driven largely by CMV exposure. A later analysis associated about 17,000 TCR beta sequences with specific HLA alleles at a false discovery rate of 0.05. Linkage disequilibrium might explain the correlated functional status among segregating V segments, but an unknown experimental factor could not be excluded. Because the 87-base-pair reads could not distinguish some IMGT-functional V segments, including TRBV6-2 and TRBV6-3, those segments were excluded. In a later analysis, HLA-associated TCR beta chains were found to be more clonally expanded and to have lower generation probabilities than equally common non-associated chains. A few of the identified cytomegalovirus-associated TCR beta chains were confirmed in vitro to be specific for cytomegalovirus antigens. A cluster of highly shared sequence variants was judged likely to represent a technical artifact of the sequencing pipeline. This cohort had only TCR beta chains sequenced, and the lack of alpha or paired-chain data limited which features could be detected. Several of the top co-occurrence clusters appeared to be linked to parvovirus B19, influenza, CMV and Epstein-Barr virus, according to a later analysis. A further reported finding was that TCR beta sequences accurately predicted the HLA-A and HLA-B alleles for most subjects in the first cohort. Sequencing depth was assumed to be roughly uniform across donors in the presence/absence analyses, though that assumption may not hold.

This chain is built from TRBV6-6 and TRBJ1-5; the D gene remains uncertain. Sequenced sample: PBMCs. This TCR was sampled from a woman under 40 in good health and CMV-seropositive. CDR3 reads: CASSYAGSHQPQHF. DNA sequence: TGTGCCAGCAGTTACGCCGGGAGTCATCAGCCCCAGCATTTT.